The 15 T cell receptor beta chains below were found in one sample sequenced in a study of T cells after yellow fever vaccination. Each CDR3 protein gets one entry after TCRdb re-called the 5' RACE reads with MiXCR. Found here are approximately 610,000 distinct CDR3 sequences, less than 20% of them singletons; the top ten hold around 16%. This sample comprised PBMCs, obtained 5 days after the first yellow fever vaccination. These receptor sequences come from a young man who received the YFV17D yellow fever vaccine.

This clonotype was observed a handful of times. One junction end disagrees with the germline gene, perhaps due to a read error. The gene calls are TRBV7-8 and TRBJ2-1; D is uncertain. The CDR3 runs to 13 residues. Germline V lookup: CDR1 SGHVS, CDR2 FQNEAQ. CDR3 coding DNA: TGTGCCAGCAGCTTAGAGACACCTGGCGCCCTCTCCTTC. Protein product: CASSLETPGALSF.

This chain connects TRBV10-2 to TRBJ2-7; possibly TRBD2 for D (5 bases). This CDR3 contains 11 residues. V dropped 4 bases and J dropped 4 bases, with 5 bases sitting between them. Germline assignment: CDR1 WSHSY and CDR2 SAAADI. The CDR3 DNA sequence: TGCGCCAGCAGTGGAGGGTACGAGCAGTACGTC. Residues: CASSGGYEQYV.

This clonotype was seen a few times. CDR3 sequence: CASSEGGAIGELFF. The DNA for the CDR3 is TGTGCCAGCAGCGAGGGGGGGGCTATCGGGGAGCTGTTTTTT. V and J are TRBV9 and TRBJ2-2; possible D gene TRBD2, 7 bases. The germline V gene encodes CDR1 SGDLS and CDR2 YYNGEE. The length of the CDR3 is 14 residues. Trimming took 3 bases from V and 7 from J, leaving 13 bases between them.

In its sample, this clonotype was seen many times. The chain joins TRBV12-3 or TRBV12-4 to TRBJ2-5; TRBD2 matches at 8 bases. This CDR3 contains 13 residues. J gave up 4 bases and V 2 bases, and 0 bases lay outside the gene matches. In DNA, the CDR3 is TGTGCCAGCAGTTTACGGGGGGGAGAGACCCAGTACTTC. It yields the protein CASSLRGGETQYF.

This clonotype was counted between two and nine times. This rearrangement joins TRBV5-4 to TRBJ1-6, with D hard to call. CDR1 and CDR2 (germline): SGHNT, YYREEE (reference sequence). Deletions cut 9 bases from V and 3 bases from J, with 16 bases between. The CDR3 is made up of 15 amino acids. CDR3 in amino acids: CATRAPGYYNSPLHF. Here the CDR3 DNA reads TGTGCCACCCGAGCACCGGGTTACTATAATTCACCCCTCCACTTT.

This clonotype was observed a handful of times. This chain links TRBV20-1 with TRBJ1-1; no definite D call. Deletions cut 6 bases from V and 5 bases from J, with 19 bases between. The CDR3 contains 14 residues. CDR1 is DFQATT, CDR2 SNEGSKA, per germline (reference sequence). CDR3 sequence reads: CSALRASGVTEAFF. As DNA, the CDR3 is TGCAGTGCCCTTCGGGCGTCCGGGGTGACTGAAGCTTTCTTT.

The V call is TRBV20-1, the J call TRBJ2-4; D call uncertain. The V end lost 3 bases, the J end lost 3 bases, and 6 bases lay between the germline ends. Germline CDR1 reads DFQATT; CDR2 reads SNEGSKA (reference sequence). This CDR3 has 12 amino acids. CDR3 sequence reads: CSAREYKNIQYF. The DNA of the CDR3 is TGCAGTGCTAGGGAGTACAAAAACATTCAGTACTTC.

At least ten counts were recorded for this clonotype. This CDR3 reads CASSQAASRSHEQYF. DNA of the CDR3: TGTGCCAGCAGCCAAGCTGCTTCGAGGTCTCACGAGCAGTACTTC. The rearrangement uses TRBV4-2 and TRBJ2-7; D remains unclear. The CDR3 covers 15 residues. Germline CDR1 and CDR2: LGHNA and YNFKEQ. Trimming cost V 1 base and J 5 bases, with 15 bases left between them.

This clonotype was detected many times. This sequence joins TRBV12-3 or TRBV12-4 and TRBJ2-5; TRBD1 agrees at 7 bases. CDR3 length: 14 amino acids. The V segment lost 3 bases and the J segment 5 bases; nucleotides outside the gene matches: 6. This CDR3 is CASSLRGTVETQYF. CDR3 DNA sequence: TGTGCCAGCAGTTTGCGTGGGACAGTGGAGACCCAGTACTTC.

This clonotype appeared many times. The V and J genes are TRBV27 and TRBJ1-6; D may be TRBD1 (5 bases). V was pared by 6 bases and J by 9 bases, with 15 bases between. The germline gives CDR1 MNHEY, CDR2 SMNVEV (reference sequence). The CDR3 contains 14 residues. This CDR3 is CASSAGTSSSPLHF. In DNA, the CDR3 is TGTGCCAGCAGCGCAGGGACTTCAAGTTCACCCCTCCACTTT.

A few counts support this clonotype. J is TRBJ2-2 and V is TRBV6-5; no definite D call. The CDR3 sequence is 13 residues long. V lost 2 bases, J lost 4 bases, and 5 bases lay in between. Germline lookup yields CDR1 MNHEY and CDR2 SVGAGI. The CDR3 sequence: CASSYRPTGELFF. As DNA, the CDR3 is TGTGCCAGCAGTTACCGGCCCACCGGGGAGCTGTTTTTT.

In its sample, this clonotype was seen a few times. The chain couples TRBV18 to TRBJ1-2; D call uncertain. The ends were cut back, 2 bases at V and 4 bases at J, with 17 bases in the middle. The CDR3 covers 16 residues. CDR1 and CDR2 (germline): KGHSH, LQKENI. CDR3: CASSPSSGVLSYGYTF. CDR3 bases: TGTGCCAGCTCACCAAGTTCCGGGGTCCTCTCCTATGGCTACACCTTC.

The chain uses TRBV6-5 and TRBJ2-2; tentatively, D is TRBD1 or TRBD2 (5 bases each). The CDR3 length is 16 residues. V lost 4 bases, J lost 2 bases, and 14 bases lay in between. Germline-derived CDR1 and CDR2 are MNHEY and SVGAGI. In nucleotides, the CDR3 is TGTGCCAGCAGTTCCGGGGCAGGGTTAAACACCGGGGAGCTGTTTTTT. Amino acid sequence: CASSSGAGLNTGELFF.

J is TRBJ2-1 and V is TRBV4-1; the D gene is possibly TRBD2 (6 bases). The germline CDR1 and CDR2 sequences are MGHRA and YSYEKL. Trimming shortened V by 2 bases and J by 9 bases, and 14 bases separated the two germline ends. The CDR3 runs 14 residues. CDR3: CASSQKVQAGEQFF. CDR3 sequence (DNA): TGCGCCAGCAGCCAAAAGGTCCAAGCGGGTGAGCAGTTCTTC.

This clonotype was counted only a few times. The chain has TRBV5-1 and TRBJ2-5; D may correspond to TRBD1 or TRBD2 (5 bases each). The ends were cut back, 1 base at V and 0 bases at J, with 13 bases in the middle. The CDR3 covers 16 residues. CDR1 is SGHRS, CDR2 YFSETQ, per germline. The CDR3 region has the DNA TGCGCCAGCAGCTTGATGGGGGAGCCCCACCAAGAGACCCAGTACTTC. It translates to CASSLMGEPHQETQYF.